A selection of T cell receptor beta chains follows, all from one sample in a study of cytomegalovirus exposure and HLA in healthy donors. TCRdb's table, derived via immunoSEQ multiplex PCR, lists solely in-frame clones and lacks some. Among 120,000 or so clones listed, 70% to 85% were seen once. Sequenced input: PBMCs. All receptors derive from a woman between 50 and 59 years old in good health and CMV-seropositive. Both conserved end residues are part of each CDR3. The D gene is left open where the match is weak. Not every row has a clone size; where given, it reads once, few, many or a size class.

V	D	size	J	CDR3	DNA
TRBV7-2	TRBD1	-	TRBJ2-1	CASSLGGGPYNEQFF	TGTGCCAGCAGCTTAGGAGGGGGCCCCTACAATGAGCAGTTCTTC
TRBV7-2	TRBD1	-	TRBJ1-4	CASSLSTGGREKLFF	TGTGCCAGCAGCTTATCAACAGGGGGGCGCGAAAAACTGTTTTTT
TRBV9	-	-	TRBJ2-5	CASSPGQRETQYF	TGTGCCAGCAGCCCCGGACAGAGGGAGACCCAGTACTTC
TRBV4-1	-	-	TRBJ2-4	CASGGILAKNIQYF	TGCGCCAGCGGCGGGATCCTAGCCAAAAACATTCAGTACTTC
TRBV7-3	TRBD2	-	TRBJ2-3	CASSPGGVGADTQYF	TGTGCCAGCAGCCCGGGAGGGGTCGGGGCAGATACGCAGTATTTT
TRBV6-5	TRBD2	-	TRBJ2-4	CASSYSRGAAKNIQYF	TGTGCCAGCAGTTACTCGCGGGGGGCGGCCAAAAACATTCAGTACTTC
TRBV5-4	-	-	TRBJ2-2	CASSPRGGLGNTGELFF	TGTGCCAGCAGCCCAAGGGGTGGTCTAGGGAACACCGGGGAGCTGTTTTTT
TRBV5-1	-	-	TRBJ1-2	CASSLDGQNNGYTF	TGCGCCAGCAGCTTGGATGGACAGAATAATGGCTACACCTTC
TRBV2	TRBD2	-	TRBJ2-1	CASSEGASGGGNEQFF	TGTGCCAGCAGTGAAGGGGCTAGCGGGGGGGGAAATGAGCAGTTCTTC
TRBV5-6	TRBD1	-	TRBJ1-2	CASSLGYGTGNYGYTF	TGTGCCAGCAGCTTGGGGTATGGGACAGGGAACTATGGCTACACCTTC
TRBV5-5	-	-	TRBJ1-2	CASSLTSANYGYTF	TGTGCCAGCAGCTTAACAAGTGCTAACTATGGCTACACCTTC
TRBV7-9	TRBD1	-	TRBJ2-2	CASNLRGPAVAGELFF	TGTGCCAGCAACTTAAGGGGGCCGGCCGTCGCCGGGGAGCTGTTTTTT
TRBV7-8	-	few	TRBJ2-5	CASSPDLIRETQYF	TGTGCCAGCAGCCCGGACTTGATTCGAGAGACCCAGTACTTC
TRBV14	-	few	TRBJ1-4	CASSQQRTVFGEKLFF	TGTGCCAGCAGCCAGCAAAGGACAGTATTCGGCGAAAAACTGTTTTTT
TRBV6-5	-	once	TRBJ2-2	CASRRTDFAGELFF	TGTGCCAGCCGGCGGACGGACTTCGCCGGGGAGCTGTTTTTT
TRBV14	TRBD2	-	TRBJ2-5	CASSQAPGGLETQYF	TGTGCCAGCAGCCAAGCCCCGGGGGGGCTGGAGACCCAGTACTTC
TRBV7-9	-	-	TRBJ1-1	CASSSVEGRSFF	TGTGCCAGCAGCTCCGTTGAGGGTCGATCTTTCTTT
TRBV4-3	TRBD2	-	TRBJ2-7	CASSPGIAGALSYEQYF	TGCGCCAGCAGCCCCGGTATAGCGGGGGCCCTCTCCTACGAGCAGTACTTC
TRBV15	-	-	TRBJ1-4	CATSGNRETNEKLFF	TGTGCCACCAGCGGAAACAGGGAGACTAATGAAAAACTGTTTTTT
TRBV28	-	-	TRBJ2-1	CASSAYSYNEQFF	TGTGCCAGCAGTGCGTACTCTTACAATGAGCAGTTCTTC
TRBV7-2	TRBD2	-	TRBJ2-7	CASSSRTSVSYEQYF	TGTGCCAGCAGCTCGAGGACTAGCGTCTCCTACGAGCAGTACTTC
TRBV7-2	TRBD1	-	TRBJ1-2	CASSLPLQGAIYGYTF	TGTGCCAGCAGCTTACCTTTACAGGGGGCGATCTATGGCTACACCTTC
TRBV2	-	few	TRBJ1-5	CASNLQGSNQPQHF	TGTGCCAGCAATCTGCAGGGGAGCAATCAGCCCCAGCATTTT
TRBV4-1	-	many	TRBJ1-3	CASSPLGLSGNTIYF	TGCGCCAGCAGCCCATTGGGACTCTCTGGAAACACCATATATTTT
TRBV6-5	-	few	TRBJ2-7	CASSTGAGLYEQYF	TGTGCCAGCAGTACTGGGGCAGGGCTCTACGAGCAGTACTTC
TRBV2	TRBD1	-	TRBJ2-1	CASSVDRGAYNEQFF	TGTGCCAGCAGTGTAGACAGGGGGGCGTACAATGAGCAGTTCTTC
TRBV4-1	-	-	TRBJ1-2	CASSQGLGRYGYTF	TGCGCCAGCAGCCAAGGGCTGGGGCGCTATGGCTACACCTTC
TRBV29-1	-	-	TRBJ1-1	CSVESTMNTEAFF	TGCAGCGTTGAGAGCACCATGAACACTGAAGCTTTCTTT
TRBV10-2	-	-	TRBJ1-2	CASSESSGPYGYTF	TGCGCCAGCAGTGAGTCGTCGGGTCCCTATGGCTACACCTTC
TRBV30	-	few	TRBJ1-5	CAWSIWGDQPQHF	TGTGCCTGGAGTATTTGGGGCGATCAGCCCCAGCATTTT
TRBV6-1	TRBD1	-	TRBJ1-4	CASSEQGARNEKLFF	TGTGCCAGCAGTGAGCAGGGGGCGAGGAATGAAAAACTGTTTTTT
TRBV5-1	TRBD2	once	TRBJ2-7	CASSLGLADSYEQYF	TGCGCCAGCAGTTTGGGACTAGCGGACTCCTACGAGCAGTACTTC
TRBV7-3	-	-	TRBJ2-2	CASSLTTSAGELFF	TGTGCCAGCAGCTTAACCACCTCGGCCGGGGAGCTGTTTTTT